The source of this T cell receptor beta chain is a study of beta chain features in type 1 diabetes (dated by TCRdb to 2017 to 2018). About the investigation overall: Mean age, gender distribution, total cell number and subset yield were not different between patients and healthy donors. A total of 100 million to 110 million sorted cells were examined across all samples, and a strong correlation was observed between cell number per subset and RNA yield. The study compared the TCRB repertoires of sorted circulating CD4+ T cell subsets in recently diagnosed type 1 diabetes patients with those in matched healthy donors. Regulatory and stem cell-like memory subsets were obtained from only 8 patients and roughly 8 healthy donors, while naive and central memory subsets were obtained from all 30 or so donors.

About this clone: Its antigen is currently not known. No base qualities exist here, and no much larger clone lies one base off it.

The entire amount of isolated RNA was reverse transcribed using the High Capacity cDNA Reverse Transcription Kit, so the sequenced TCRB transcripts were expressed ones. Stem cell-like memory T cell samples underwent survey-depth immunoSEQ sequencing, averaging approximately 1 million total reads per sample. After sorted cells were lysed in RLT buffer, RNA was extracted with DNase-treated RNeasy Micro or Mini kits, with the choice depending on cell number. To prevent cross-contamination, each cell subset was processed individually, whereas patient and healthy donor samples were processed jointly. TCRB sequences were amplified from cDNA with the immunoSEQ multiplex PCR, producing 87-bp fragments spanning the CDR3 region. Sequencing of the amplicons was done on the Illumina HiSeq platform. On the authors' methods: PCR bias was computationally corrected using synthetic template baselines, reads within Hamming distance 2 were collapsed, and singletons that could not be merged were discarded. By aligning reads against IMGT, V, D and J genes, CDR3 length, and insertions or deletions at six rearrangement sites were assigned. Clonotype counts were normalized to sorted cell number within each subset before computing true diversity and Gini coefficients with the tcR R package. Repertoire sharing was quantified using the overlap coefficient calculated on TCRB nucleotide sequences. The table was pulled from immuneACCESS by TCRdb, which kept in-frame rearrangements only. Such tables lose some clones; where checked, under half of the loss comes from unresolved V genes, and the rest has no known cause. That table is the source of V, J and clone size, and D and trimming were worked out from the DNA. The sample data list some 16,000 clones, and less than 85% of these were observed just once. The top ten clonotypes cover roughly 0.32% of the sample.

Here is what the overall study found, with its caveats: A moderate but significant shortening of TCRB CDR3 length was observed in type 1 diabetes patients in all four CD4+ subsets. Because the HLA sub-analyses included only small numbers of individuals, any influence of HLA type on TCRB rearrangement was left unresolved. Sequencing cDNA rather than genomic DNA could over-represent highly expressing activated cells, although activation and CD3 levels did not differ between groups. Shorter templates might have been favored by PCR, but patient and control samples were amplified and corrected together, so both groups would have been affected equally by any skew. Naive, central memory and regulatory TCRB repertoires appeared more similar among patients than among healthy donors. At VDJ recombination sites, patients with type 1 diabetes made fewer insertions and deleted more nucleotides, a pattern implying thymic rearrangement abnormalities.

From each donor, a single peripheral blood sample of approximately 0.11 L on average was drawn into heparinised tubes. A BD FACSAria II was used to sort naive, central memory, regulatory and stem cell-like memory CD4+ T cells with a panel that included CD45RO, CCR7, CD25, CD127, CD95 and CD27. Every sorted population had a purity above 95%. Right away, PBMCs were isolated by Lymphoprep density gradient centrifugation and were stained directly, with no culture step. To minimize batch effects, samples were stained and sorted in pairs, one healthy donor with one patient per experiment. From the cysteine through the phenylalanine, the CDR3 covers 17 amino acids. Only the CDR3 part of the read is kept: 51 bases, read in frame from the first base. According to the germline V gene, CDR1 reads SGDLS and CDR2 reads YYNGEE. The trim is 0 bases for V and 6 bases for J, with a gap of 22 bases between the germline ends.

Sequenced material: stem cell memory CD4+ T cells from blood. The meaning of the sample's cell subset or site label: stem cell-like memory CD4+ T cells. The sequence derives from a woman in her late teens or twenties with type 1 diabetes. This chain joins TRBV9 to TRBJ2-7, with a tentative D gene TRBD1 over 6 matching bases. Here is the DNA: TGTGCCAGCAGCGTAGCCCCCTGGGGCAGGGGAACGGGCGAGCAGTACTTC. This sequence encodes CASSVAPWGRGTGEQYF.